The 32 T cell receptor beta chains presented below share a single source sample, sequenced in a study of long-term antiretroviral therapy in people with HIV. With survey level as its setting, the immunoSEQ assay was v3.0. Here immunoSEQ multiplex PCR was the method, and the copy in TCRdb shows in-frame clones only, minus some. The table includes 30,000 or so clones, roughly 97% detected once. The source was unsorted PBMCs, collected 7.6 years after starting antiretroviral therapy. All receptors come from a man aged 25 to 45 with HIV.

The chain uses TRBV7-9 and TRBJ2-1; 11 bases fit TRBD1. CDR3 length equals 14 residues. Germline V lookup: CDR1 SEHNR, CDR2 FQNEAQ (reference sequence). V lost 5 bases and J lost 8; bases outside the gene matches: 5. The CDR3 region is CASSNMDRGHEQFF. DNA for the CDR3: TGTGCCAGCAGCAATATGGACAGGGGGCATGAGCAGTTCTTC.

The chain couples TRBV19 to TRBJ1-2, with D possibly being TRBD1 (5 bases). Germline loops: CDR1 LNHDA, CDR2 SQIVND (reference sequence). CDR3 length equals 15 residues. The ends were cut back, 8 bases at V and 8 bases at J, with 24 bases in the middle. CDR3 sequence: CASGTGTVTFVGYTF. CDR3 sequence (DNA): TGTGCCAGTGGGACCGGCACGGTAACTTTTGTGGGCTACACCTTC.

The chain uses TRBV27 and TRBJ1-2, with 10 bases identical to TRBD1. Trimming at V came to 7 bases and at J to 8 bases, leaving 10 bases not matched to a gene. Germline V gives CDR1 MNHEY, CDR2 SMNVEV (reference sequence). CDR3 length equals 14 residues. The CDR3 is CASKGQGLYYGYTF. The DNA for the CDR3 is TGTGCCAGCAAGGGACAGGGGCTCTATTACGGCTACACCTTC.

The chain uses TRBV4-2 and TRBJ1-3; D uncertain. CDR1 and CDR2 from the germline V gene are LGHNA and YNFKEQ. V was shortened by 0 bases and J by 0 bases, with 6 bases between the two germline ends. The length of the CDR3 is 15 residues. The CDR3: CASSQDLGSGNTIYF. DNA for the CDR3: TGTGCCAGCAGCCAAGATTTAGGCTCTGGAAACACCATATATTTT.

The chain joins TRBV30 to TRBJ2-4; D unclear. The V end lost 5 bases, the J end lost 5 bases, and 10 bases lay between the germline ends. The CDR3 has 12 residues. Germline V gene lookup returns CDR1 GTSNPN and CDR2 SVGIG (reference sequence). The chain's CDR3 is CAWGPSQNIQYF. The DNA for the CDR3 is TGTGCCTGGGGCCCTTCCCAAAACATTCAGTACTTC.

The chain has TRBV4-3 and TRBJ2-3, with D perhaps TRBD2 (5 bases). The CDR3 spans 20 residues. CDR1 is LGHNA, CDR2 YSLEER, per germline. V was pared by 1 base and J by 2 bases, with 25 bases between. The chain's CDR3 is CASSQVVTRIGVANTDTQYF. The CDR3, as DNA: TGCGCCAGCAGCCAAGTAGTGACACGGATCGGGGTAGCTAACACAGATACGCAGTATTTT.

A word on this clone: The germline gene is not matched at one end of the junction; a read error may be the cause. J is TRBJ2-7 and V is TRBV11-2, with 7 bases identical to TRBD2. This CDR3 is 15 amino acids long. Germline V gives CDR1 SGHAT, CDR2 FQNNGV. For the CDR3, the DNA is TGTGCCAGCAGTTTAGATAAAGGCGGGAGATACGAGCAGTACTTC. As protein: CASSLDKGGRYEQYF.

The chain has TRBV13 and TRBJ2-3; possible D gene TRBD1, 6 bases. The ends were cut back, 5 bases at V and 3 bases at J, with 6 bases in the middle. This CDR3 has 12 residues. Germline-derived CDR1 and CDR2 are PRHDT and FYEKMQ (reference sequence). The CDR3 region has the DNA TGTGCCAGCAGCACAGGGACAGATACGCAGTATTTT. This gives the protein CASSTGTDTQYF. Supplemented by reference TRBV13 and TRBJ2-3, the full variable domain reads AAGVIQSPRHLIKEKRETATLKCYPIPRHDTVYWYQQGPGQDPQFLISFYEKMQSDKGSIPDRFSAQQFSDYHSELNMSSLELGDSALYFCASSTGTDTQYFGPGTRLTVL.

This rearrangement joins TRBV6-5 to TRBJ2-4; no firm D call. Germline CDR1 reads MNHEY; CDR2 reads SVGAGI. V lost 0 bases to trimming and J lost 0 bases, with 9 bases between them. The CDR3 runs 16 residues. CDR3 protein: CASSYSRILAKNIQYF. The CDR3 coding sequence is TGTGCCAGCAGTTACTCGAGGATCCTAGCCAAAAACATTCAGTACTTC.

The rearrangement uses TRBV7-6 and TRBJ2-7, with D tentatively TRBD1 or TRBD2 (5 bases each). From germline, CDR1 is SGHVS and CDR2 FNYEAQ. Trimming took off 5 bases at V and 0 bases at J, with 11 bases between the two ends. This CDR3 spans 14 amino acids. CDR3 amino acids: CASSPGRRSYEQYF. The CDR3 nucleotides are TGTGCCAGCAGCCCGGGACGGCGCTCCTACGAGCAGTACTTC.

The V call is TRBV5-1, the J call TRBJ2-7; TRBD1 is a possible D gene (6 bases). The CDR3 totals 14 residues. Trimming left V 4 bases short and J 6 bases short, with 17 bases between. CDR1 and CDR2 from the germline V gene are SGHRS and YFSETQ. The chain's CDR3 is CASSTGGRGPEQYF. DNA for the CDR3: TGCGCCAGCAGCACTGGGGGCAGGGGCCCCGAGCAGTACTTC. The whole variable domain, remainder taken from reference TRBV5-1 and TRBJ2-7, is KAGVTQTPRYLIKTRGQQVTLSCSPISGHRSVSWYQQTPGQGLQFLFEYFSETQRNKGNFPGRFSGRQFSNSRSEMNVSTLELGDSALYLCASSTGGRGPEQYFGPGTRLTVT.

The V and J genes are TRBV7-3 and TRBJ2-3; D is perhaps TRBD1 (6 bases). This CDR3 comprises 14 residues. The germline V gene encodes CDR1 SGHTA and CDR2 FQGTGA. With 5 bases removed from V and 1 base from J, the gap between germline ends came to 10 bases. The CDR3 DNA reads as TGTGCCAGCAGCCAGGGGCTCGGCACAGATACGCAGTATTTT. This gives the protein CASSQGLGTDTQYF.

The V gene is TRBV5-1, the J gene TRBJ2-5; a possible D gene is TRBD1 (6 bases). V was cut by 4 bases and J by 5 bases, with 15 bases left in between. CDR1 and CDR2 from the germline V gene are SGHRS and YFSETQ. This CDR3 comprises 14 residues. DNA for the CDR3: TGCGCCAGCAGCGAACTACAGGGTTCGGAGACCCAGTACTTC. This translates into CASSELQGSETQYF.

This chain uses TRBV11-2 with TRBJ2-5; no clear D gene. This CDR3 comprises 13 residues. Germline-derived CDR1 and CDR2 are SGHAT and FQNNGV. Between the trimmed V and J ends, which lost 5 bases and 2 bases, there was a span of 9 bases. The CDR3 sequence is CASSPQAQETQYF. CDR3 DNA: TGTGCCAGCAGCCCTCAGGCGCAAGAGACCCAGTACTTC.

This rearrangement joins TRBV30 to TRBJ1-3; 10 positions agree with TRBD1. The germline CDR1 and CDR2 sequences are GTSNPN and SVGIG (reference sequence). The length of the CDR3 is 14 residues. V trimming: 4 bases; J trimming: 6 bases; junction bases outside the gene matches: 6. CDR3 coding DNA: TGTGCCTGGAATGGACAGGGGGGGGCAAACACCATATATTTT. It is translated as CAWNGQGGANTIYF.

This clone was observed once. V and J are TRBV6-5 and TRBJ2-5; D tentatively reads TRBD1 or TRBD2 (5 bases each). Germline CDR1 reads MNHEY; CDR2 reads SVGAGI. V was shortened by 5 bases and J by 5 bases, with 15 bases between the two germline ends. The CDR3 sequence is 14 residues long. The CDR3 loop is CASSPRGLGETQYF. The CDR3 DNA follows: TGTGCCAGCAGTCCTCGGGGCCTTGGGGAGACCCAGTACTTC.

The genes are TRBV6-1 and TRBJ2-5; a possible D gene is TRBD1 (6 bases). CDR1 and CDR2 (germline): MNHNS, SASEGT. This CDR3 has 13 amino acids. V was pared by 4 bases and J by 5 bases, with 11 bases between. CDR3 DNA: TGTGCCAGCAGTGGGCTTAGGGGGGAGACCCAGTACTTC. This codes for CASSGLRGETQYF.

The rearrangement joins TRBV25-1 to TRBJ2-7; tentatively, D is TRBD1 (6 bases). Trimming removed 5 bases at V and 2 bases at J, with 10 bases between. This CDR3 has 13 amino acids. Germline loops: CDR1 MGHDK, CDR2 SYGVNS. The CDR3 loop reads CASSPGDPYEQYF. As DNA, the CDR3 is TGTGCCAGCAGTCCAGGGGATCCCTACGAGCAGTACTTC.

The rearrangement uses TRBV19 and TRBJ2-5; 7 nucleotides align to TRBD2. The CDR3 is 18 residues long. Trimming cost V 9 bases and J 7 bases; bases outside gene matches: 26. The germline CDR1 and CDR2 sequences are LNHDA and SQIVND (reference sequence). CDR3 nucleotides: TGTGCCAGCGCGTATAGCGGGCAGGGTGCCGGCCTCGGTGGGACCCAGTACTTC. Translated: CASAYSGQGAGLGGTQYF.

The rearrangement links TRBV4-2 to TRBJ2-5; tentative D call: TRBD1 (5 bases). The V end was cut by 0 bases, the J end by 5 bases, with 10 bases between. CDR3 length: 14 amino acids. Germline V CDR1 and CDR2: LGHNA, YNFKEQ. CDR3: CASSQERGRETQYF. CDR3 coding DNA: TGTGCCAGCAGCCAAGAAAGGGGTCGGGAGACCCAGTACTTC.

The V gene is TRBV28, the J gene TRBJ2-5, with D perhaps matching TRBD1 (6 bases). Germline V CDR1 and CDR2: MDHEN, SYDVKM. The CDR3 is made up of 15 amino acids. V lost 7 bases and J 3 bases, leaving 18 bases between the germline ends. CDR3 DNA: TGTGCCAGCAACCCCCAGGGGACACATAAAGAGACCCAGTACTTC. Protein product: CASNPQGTHKETQYF.

The V gene is TRBV5-1, the J gene TRBJ2-1; tentative D call: TRBD2 (5 bases). The ends were cut back, 0 bases at V and 5 bases at J, with 9 bases in the middle. CDR3 length equals 14 residues. The germline V gene has CDR1 SGHRS and CDR2 YFSETQ. DNA for the CDR3: TGCGCCAGCAGCTTGGTTTACGGGGACAATGAGCAGTTCTTC. Its translation is CASSLVYGDNEQFF.

The gene calls are TRBV19 and TRBJ2-7, with a possible D match to TRBD1 (6 bases). Deletions cut 8 bases from V and 3 bases from J, with 17 bases between. This CDR3 has 14 residues. Germline V gives CDR1 LNHDA, CDR2 SQIVND (reference sequence). CDR3 DNA sequence: TGTGCCAGTTCCACCGGGACACAAAACTACGAGCAGTACTTC. It translates to CASSTGTQNYEQYF.

The CDR3 DNA reads TGTGCCACCAGCTCCAGGGTAAGGGCTTCCTACGAGCAGTACTTC. Translation gives CATSSRVRASYEQYF. The chain has TRBV15 and TRBJ2-7, with D possibly matching TRBD1 (5 bases). The germline CDR1 and CDR2 sequences are LNHNV and YYDKDF (reference sequence). This CDR3 comprises 15 residues. The V and J ends lost 5 bases and 1 base respectively, with 15 bases between them.

J is TRBJ1-1 and V is TRBV4-1; D ambiguous. The germline CDR1 and CDR2 sequences are MGHRA and YSYEKL. The CDR3 totals 14 residues. V was clipped by 0 bases and J by 5 bases, with 10 bases between them. This chain's CDR3 is CASSQDPTRTEAFF. For the CDR3, the DNA is TGCGCCAGCAGCCAAGATCCGACGCGTACTGAAGCTTTCTTT.

This chain uses TRBV9 with TRBJ2-2; TRBD2 aligns across 10 bases. The CDR3 is 16 residues long. V lost 0 bases, J lost 5 bases, and 4 bases stayed unmatched. Germline V lookup: CDR1 SGDLS, CDR2 YYNGEE. This CDR3 is CASSVVGSGRTGELFF. The CDR3 nucleotides read TGTGCCAGCAGCGTAGTTGGTAGCGGGAGGACCGGGGAGCTGTTTTTT.

The J gene is TRBJ2-1, the V gene TRBV29-1; D gene uncertain. V was trimmed by 2 bases and J by 5 bases, leaving 4 bases between them. The CDR3 length is 11 residues. The germline gives CDR1 SQVTM, CDR2 ANQGSEA. CDR3 sequence: CSVELDNEQFF. CDR3 nucleotides: TGCAGCGTTGAATTGGACAATGAGCAGTTCTTC.

This chain joins TRBV28 and TRBJ1-4, with no clear D. Germline V CDR1 and CDR2: MDHEN, SYDVKM. There are 12 residues in the CDR3. V was cut by 8 bases and J by 8 bases, with 12 bases left in between. CDR3 in amino acids: CASGSRREKLFF. The DNA for the CDR3 is TGTGCCAGCGGGAGTAGACGCGAAAAACTGTTTTTT.

In its sample, this clone was seen once. The junction does not match germline at one end; this may be a read error. V usage is TRBV7-7 and J usage is TRBJ2-1; perhaps TRBD2 as D (7 bases). The CDR3 extends over 14 amino acids. Germline V gene lookup returns CDR1 SSHAT and CDR2 FNYEAQ (reference sequence). For the CDR3, the DNA is TGTGCTAGCAGCTTAGGCGCGGGGGCAGACGAGCAGTTCTTC. Protein sequence: CASSLGAGADEQFF.

The chain uses TRBV2 and TRBJ2-5; 12 nucleotides line up with TRBD2. Germline V gene lookup returns CDR1 SNHLY and CDR2 FYNNEI. This CDR3 is built from 14 residues. The V gene end was trimmed by 5 bases and the J gene end by 4 bases; junction bases not matched to a gene: 2. CDR3 residues: CASSSGLAGETQYF. CDR3 nucleotides: TGTGCCAGCAGTTCGGGACTAGCGGGAGAGACCCAGTACTTC.

The chain carries TRBV4-1 and TRBJ1-3; no clear D. CDR3 length: 21 residues. Germline V gives CDR1 MGHRA, CDR2 YSYEKL. V lost 1 base to trimming and J lost 0 bases, with 25 bases between them. In nucleotides, the CDR3 is TGCGCCAGCAGCCAAGTGTTTTGGGCCATCACGCCGATCCACTCTGGAAACACCATATATTTT. Translating gives CASSQVFWAITPIHSGNTIYF.

The gene calls are TRBV5-1 and TRBJ2-3, with D perhaps matching TRBD2 (6 bases). Between the trimmed V and J ends, which lost 2 bases and 2 bases, there was a span of 12 bases. The CDR3 spans 15 residues. CDR1 and CDR2 from the germline V gene are SGHRS and YFSETQ. CDR3: CASSFGGWDTDTQYF. The CDR3 DNA reads TGCGCCAGCAGCTTCGGGGGTTGGGACACAGATACGCAGTATTTT.